Listed here are 15 T cell receptor beta chains from one sample, sequenced in a study of CD8+ T cells in alopecia areata. Treatment indicated: oral pan-JAK inhibitor, 5-10 mg twice daily. Reverse transcribed after extraction, RNA yielded cDNA as the sequencing template. Sequencing used immunoSEQ multiplex PCR; TCRdb keeps in-frame clones, though not all of them. The sample shows 150,000 to 200,000 clones, 60% of them seen only once. The sample was CD4+ T cells sorted from blood, taken at week 24, from a patient treated with tofacitinib. These receptors all come from a human donor with alopecia areata.

V is TRBV7-6 and J is TRBJ2-3; 8 positions agree with TRBD2. V dropped 2 bases and J dropped 1; count of bases not matched to a gene: 5. This CDR3 contains 16 residues. CDR1 and CDR2 from the germline V gene are SGHVS and FNYEAQ. CDR3 protein: CASSLQWRGGTDTQYF. For the CDR3, the DNA is TGTGCCAGCAGCTTACAATGGCGGGGGGGCACAGATACGCAGTATTTT.

V gene TRBV7-2 combines with J gene TRBJ1-1; D may be TRBD1 (6 bases). The germline V gene encodes CDR1 SGHTA and CDR2 FQGNSA. Trimming took off 4 bases at V and 14 bases at J, with 20 bases between the two ends. The CDR3 has 13 amino acids. The CDR3 here is CASSSQRRQAGFF. CDR3 in DNA: TGTGCCAGCAGCTCCCAGAGACGACAGGCGGGCTTCTTT.

The sample holds a few counts of this clone. The chain couples TRBV30 to TRBJ2-2; 12 bases are a match to TRBD2. Germline V gene data show CDR1 as GTSNPN and CDR2 as SVGIG (reference sequence). Trimming cost V 0 bases and J 4 bases; bases outside gene matches: 0. The CDR3 spans 15 residues. The CDR3 coding sequence is TGTGCCTGGAGTGTGACTAGCGGGGGCACCGGGGAGCTGTTTTTT. It is translated as CAWSVTSGGTGELFF.

This clone has more than one count but fewer than ten. V gene TRBV27 combines with J gene TRBJ1-4; D unclear. The CDR3 covers 15 residues. Trimming took off 6 bases at V and 0 bases at J, with 11 bases between the two ends. Germline loops: CDR1 MNHEY, CDR2 SMNVEV (reference sequence). The CDR3 sequence: CASRNTPATNEKLFF. The CDR3, as DNA: TGTGCCAGCAGAAATACACCCGCAACTAATGAAAAACTGTTTTTT. Using reference TRBV27 and TRBJ1-4 for the parts outside the CDR3, the full variable domain is EAQVTQNPRYLITVTGKKLTVTCSQNMNHEYMSWYRQDPGLGLRQIYYSMNVEVTDKGDVPEGYKVSRKEKRNFPLILESPSPNQTSLYFCASRNTPATNEKLFFGSGTQLSVL.

Notes on this clone: The identical CDR3 is also encoded by other nucleotide sequences in the sample. This sequence joins TRBV30 and TRBJ1-5; D is uncertain. The germline CDR1 and CDR2 sequences are GTSNPN and SVGIG (reference sequence). With 0 bases removed from V and 2 bases from J, the gap between germline ends came to 5 bases. This CDR3 is 13 amino acids long. The CDR3 here is CAWSVRGNQPQHF. CDR3 DNA sequence: TGTGCCTGGAGTGTACGTGGCAATCAGCCCCAGCATTTT.

V is TRBV5-1 and J is TRBJ2-1; either TRBD1 or TRBD2 may fit D (5 bases each). This CDR3 is 17 amino acids long. Germline values: CDR1 SGHRS, CDR2 YFSETQ. Trimming stripped 4 bases from V and 0 bases from J, with 17 bases between. The CDR3 spells CASSLSGRDRSYNEQFF. The CDR3 DNA sequence: TGCGCCAGCAGCCTTTCGGGACGAGACCGCTCCTACAATGAGCAGTTCTTC. Full variable domain (remainder filled in from reference TRBV5-1 and TRBJ2-1): KAGVTQTPRYLIKTRGQQVTLSCSPISGHRSVSWYQQTPGQGLQFLFEYFSETQRNKGNFPGRFSGRQFSNSRSEMNVSTLELGDSALYLCASSLSGRDRSYNEQFFGPGTRLTVL.

This rearrangement joins TRBV18 to TRBJ1-1, with D unclear. With 3 bases removed from V and 0 bases from J, the gap between germline ends came to 8 bases. CDR1 KGHSH and CDR2 LQKENI come from the germline V gene. The CDR3 extends over 14 amino acids. The CDR3 sequence: CASSPPSMNTEAFF. CDR3 DNA sequence: TGTGCCAGCTCACCGCCTAGCATGAACACTGAAGCTTTCTTT.

This chain connects TRBV29-1 to TRBJ2-7; 7 nucleotides line up with TRBD1. Germline CDR1 reads SQVTM; CDR2 reads ANQGSEA. The CDR3 consists of 14 residues. With 6 bases clipped from V and 6 bases from J, the junction kept 14 bases outside the gene matches. The CDR3 is CSVSLRTGAAEQYF. The CDR3 bases are TGCAGCGTGAGTTTAAGGACAGGTGCCGCCGAGCAGTACTTC.

V gene TRBV18 combines with J gene TRBJ1-1; D gene unclear. CDR3 length: 14 amino acids. V gave up 0 bases and J gave up 0 bases, with 5 bases separating them. Germline V lookup: CDR1 KGHSH, CDR2 LQKENI. The CDR3 DNA reads as TGTGCCAGCTCACCACCAGCCGTGAACACTGAAGCTTTCTTT. This codes for CASSPPAVNTEAFF. The full variable domain, its missing parts supplied by reference TRBV18 and TRBJ1-1, is NAGVMQNPRHLVRRRGQEARLRCSPMKGHSHVYWYRQLPEEGLKFMVYLQKENIIDESGMPKERFSAEFPKEGPSILRIQQVVRGDSAAYFCASSPPAVNTEAFFGQGTRLTVV.

This clone came up a few times. This CDR3 is also generated by other DNA sequences in the sample. V and J are TRBV6-5 and TRBJ1-2, with 9 bases fitting TRBD1. With V trimmed by 5 bases and J by 5 bases, 6 bases remained unmatched. Germline-derived CDR1 and CDR2 are MNHEY and SVGAGI. This CDR3 has 14 amino acids. The CDR3 reads CASSATGGGYGYTF. CDR3 bases: TGTGCCAGCAGTGCCACAGGGGGCGGGTATGGCTACACCTTC.

This clone was detected many times. The chain couples TRBV7-8 to TRBJ2-5; TRBD2 matches at 10 bases. This CDR3 comprises 14 residues. The J segment lost 5 bases and the V segment lost 5 bases, leaving 5 bases of the junction unmatched. Germline V gene sequence: CDR1 SGHVS, CDR2 FQNEAQ. Here the CDR3 DNA reads TGTGCCAGCAGCAAACTGACTAGCGGGGAGACCCAGTACTTC. This gives the protein CASSKLTSGETQYF.

V and J are TRBV19 and TRBJ1-4, with 9 bases fitting TRBD1. Trimming took 5 bases from V and 6 from J; bases not matched to a gene: 7. Per germline, CDR1 LNHDA and CDR2 SQIVND (reference sequence). The CDR3 length is 15 residues. CDR3 residues: CASSQTGGRDEKLFF. The CDR3, as DNA: TGTGCCAGTAGTCAAACAGGGGGCCGGGATGAAAAACTGTTTTTT.

This clone came up a few times. The chain employs TRBV2 and TRBJ2-5, with 7 bases that match TRBD1. Germline CDR1 and CDR2: SNHLY and FYNNEI. V was pared by 5 bases and J by 2 bases, with 2 bases of the junction left unmatched. This CDR3 comprises 13 residues. The CDR3 bases are TGTGCCAGCAGTAGGGACAGTCAAGAGACCCAGTACTTC. Residues: CASSRDSQETQYF.

V gene TRBV7-2 combines with J gene TRBJ2-3, with D possibly being TRBD2 (5 bases). Trimming removed 1 base at V and 5 bases at J, with 10 bases between. The CDR3 is made up of 14 amino acids. Germline CDR1 and CDR2: SGHTA and FQGNSA. CDR3 amino acids: CASSLVAGGDTQYF. The CDR3 DNA sequence: TGTGCCAGCAGCTTAGTGGCAGGAGGAGATACGCAGTATTTT.

The chain combines TRBV30 with TRBJ1-2; TRBD1 is a possible D gene (5 bases). CDR1 is GTSNPN and CDR2 is SVGIG in the germline V gene (reference sequence). The length of the CDR3 is 13 residues. V dropped 0 bases and J dropped 3 bases, with 8 bases sitting between them. The CDR3 nucleotides are TGTGCCTGGAGTGTACTGGGACACTATGGCTACACCTTC. It translates to CAWSVLGHYGYTF.